The source of this T cell receptor (beta chain) is a study of T-cell memory formation after mild COVID-19 (dated by TCRdb to the early 2020s). In the study overall: TCR sequence clusters from the two donors were largely donor specific. The cohort comprised two young, previously healthy adult volunteers, one female and one male. In a couple of donors, T-cell clones that expanded and contracted after mild COVID-19 were tracked by sequencing TCRalpha and TCRbeta repertoires over time.

General conclusions and limits of the study: Balanced CD4/CD8 phenotypes were observed for clones contracting from day 15 to 85, whereas a bias towards CD4+ was observed for a second wave of clones expanding from day 15 to 37. The study included only a couple of mild cases, and larger cohorts that include severe cases with pre-infection samples were judged to be necessary. Contracting CD4+ clones were located mainly in the CM and EM memory subsets, whereas CD8+ clones were found to be enriched in EMRA. Whether the second-wave clones peaking on day 37 were SARS-CoV-2 specific was not confirmed. Some responding clones were found in pre-infection memory, which suggests that pre-existing cross-reactive memory T cells took part in the SARS-CoV-2 response.

According to the germline V gene, CDR1 reads SGHTA and CDR2 reads FQGNSA. Trimming takes 5 bases from V and 9 bases from J, and the germline ends sit 17 bases apart. Counted from cysteine to phenylalanine, this CDR3 has 14 amino acids. Of the read, only the CDR3 DNA is kept; its 42 bases are in frame from base 1. Ficoll-Paque density gradient centrifugation was used to isolate PBMCs. Sequencing was performed on an Illumina NovaSeq 6000. TCRalpha and TCRbeta cDNA libraries were constructed by 5'RACE with constant-segment primers, with sample barcodes and unique molecular identifiers being introduced. Trizol reagent was used to extract RNA from every sample. The libraries were amplified in two PCR steps, and the second step added a second sample barcode and Illumina TruSeq adapters. The libraries were sequenced on an Illumina NovaSeq using 2 x 150 bp paired-end reads. From the authors' description of their analysis: With migec v1.2.7, reads were demultiplexed and then collapsed into UMI-guided consensus sequences. Using mixcr v2.1.11, UMI consensuses were aligned to TRA and TRB V and J templates and then assembled into clonotypes. A clonotype was counted as expanded or contracted only if both edgeR and NoisET called the change significant, with noise models trained on biological replicates. For edgeR calls, the cutoffs were a false discovery rate-adjusted p below 0.01 and a log2 fold-change threshold of 1. As an exploratory analysis of dynamics, max-normalized trajectories of the 1000 most abundant clonotypes were examined with PCA combined with hierarchical clustering. Separately sequenced CD4+ and CD8+ repertoires were used to assign the CD4 or CD8 phenotype of responding clones. TCRdb itself trimmed the public reads at Q25 with fastp, ran MiXCR and retained productive beta chains. All rows with the same CDR3 protein become a single entry with the most common DNA and genes. For this entry, the V and J calls and clone size follow TCRdb and not the study's own pipeline. This sample gives fewer than 250,000 distinct CDR3 sequences in total; about 10% of them show up just once. Jointly, the top ten make up approximately 2.8% of the sample.

Points on this clonotype: This receptor's antigen is unknown. Per-base qualities were not stored, and no clone one base away is much larger.

The chain joins TRBV7-2 to TRBJ1-5; the D gene is perhaps TRBD1, on 6 matching bases. This receptor was taken from a man aged 18 to 35 who had mild COVID-19 (a few samples of this study predate the infection). The sample titles of this study are shuffled in the database, so cell type and time point are left out; the donor was told from shared clones. The sequenced material came from PBMCs or a T cell subset sorted from them (not recorded which). The DNA reads as follows: TGTGCCAGCAGCCCGACAGGCACGCTAGGGCCCCAGCATTTT. This translates into CASSPTGTLGPQHF.